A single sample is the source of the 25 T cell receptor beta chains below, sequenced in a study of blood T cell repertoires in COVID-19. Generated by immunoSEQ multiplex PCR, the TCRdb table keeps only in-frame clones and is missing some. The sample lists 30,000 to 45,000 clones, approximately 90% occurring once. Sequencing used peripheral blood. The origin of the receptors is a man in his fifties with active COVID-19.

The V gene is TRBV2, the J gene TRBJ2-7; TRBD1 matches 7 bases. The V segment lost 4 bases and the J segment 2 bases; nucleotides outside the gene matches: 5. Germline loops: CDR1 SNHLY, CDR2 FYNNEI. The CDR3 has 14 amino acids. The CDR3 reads CASSVTGQPYEQYF. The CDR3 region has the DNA TGTGCCAGCAGTGTTACGGGACAGCCCTACGAGCAGTACTTC.

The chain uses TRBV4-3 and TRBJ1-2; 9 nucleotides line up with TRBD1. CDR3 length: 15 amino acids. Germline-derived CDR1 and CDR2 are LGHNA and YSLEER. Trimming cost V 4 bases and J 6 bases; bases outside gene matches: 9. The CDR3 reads CASSPTGTGNNGYTF. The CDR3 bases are TGCGCCAGCAGCCCTACGGGGACAGGGAATAATGGCTACACCTTC.

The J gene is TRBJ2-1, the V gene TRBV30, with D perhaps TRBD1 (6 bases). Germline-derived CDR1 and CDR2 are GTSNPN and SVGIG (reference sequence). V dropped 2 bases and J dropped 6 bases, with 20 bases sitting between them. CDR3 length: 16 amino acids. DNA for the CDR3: TGTGCCTGGAGTATGTTACCGGGAAGAGGGGGCAATGAGCAGTTCTTC. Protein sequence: CAWSMLPGRGGNEQFF.

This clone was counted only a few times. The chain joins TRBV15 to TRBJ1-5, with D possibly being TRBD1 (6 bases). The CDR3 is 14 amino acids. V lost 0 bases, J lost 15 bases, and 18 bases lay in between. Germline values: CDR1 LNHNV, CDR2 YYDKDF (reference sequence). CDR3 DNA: TGTGCCACCAGCAGAGATCGGACAGTAGGGGTTCGGCATTTT. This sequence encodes CATSRDRTVGVRHF.

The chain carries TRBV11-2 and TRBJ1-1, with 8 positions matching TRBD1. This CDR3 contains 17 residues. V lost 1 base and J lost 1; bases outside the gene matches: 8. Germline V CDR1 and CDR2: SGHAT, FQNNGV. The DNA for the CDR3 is TGTGCCAGCAGCTTAGGGACAGGGAGAGCCCAGAACACTGAAGCTTTCTTT. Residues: CASSLGTGRAQNTEAFF.

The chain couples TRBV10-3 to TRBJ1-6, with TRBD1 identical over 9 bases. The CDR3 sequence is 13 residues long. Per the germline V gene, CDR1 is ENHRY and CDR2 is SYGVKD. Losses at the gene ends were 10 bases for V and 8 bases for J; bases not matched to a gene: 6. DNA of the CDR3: TGTGCCACGGGACAGGGAATGGATTCACCCCTCCACTTT. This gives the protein CATGQGMDSPLHF.

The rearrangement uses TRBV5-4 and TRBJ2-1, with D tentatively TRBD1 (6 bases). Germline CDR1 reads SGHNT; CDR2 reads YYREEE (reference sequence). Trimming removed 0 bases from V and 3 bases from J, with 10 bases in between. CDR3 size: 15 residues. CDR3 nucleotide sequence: TGTGCCAGCAGCTTGGGACAGGTGGTCTACAATGAGCAGTTCTTC. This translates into CASSLGQVVYNEQFF. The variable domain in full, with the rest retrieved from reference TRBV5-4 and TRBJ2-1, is ETGVTQSPTHLIKTRGQQVTLRCSSQSGHNTVSWYQQALGQGPQFIFQYYREEENGRGNFPPRFSGLQFPNYSSELNVNALELDDSALYLCASSLGQVVYNEQFFGPGTRLTVL.

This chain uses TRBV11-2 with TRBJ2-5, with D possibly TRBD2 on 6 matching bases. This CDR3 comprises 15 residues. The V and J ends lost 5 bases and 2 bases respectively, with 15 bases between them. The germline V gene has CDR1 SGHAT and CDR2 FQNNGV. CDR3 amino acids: CASSPSGVSQETQYF. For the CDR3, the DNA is TGTGCCAGCAGCCCGTCGGGGGTGAGTCAAGAGACCCAGTACTTC.

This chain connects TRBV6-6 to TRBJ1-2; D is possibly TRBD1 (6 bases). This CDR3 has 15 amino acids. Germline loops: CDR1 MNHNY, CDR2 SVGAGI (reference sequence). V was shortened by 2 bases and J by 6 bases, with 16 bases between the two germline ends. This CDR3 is CASSYKGGTLDGYTF. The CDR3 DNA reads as TGTGCCAGCAGTTACAAGGGGGGGACACTCGATGGCTACACCTTC.

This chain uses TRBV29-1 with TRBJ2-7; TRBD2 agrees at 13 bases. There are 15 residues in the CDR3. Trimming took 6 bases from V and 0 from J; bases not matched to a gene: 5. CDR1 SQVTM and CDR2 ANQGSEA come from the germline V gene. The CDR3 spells CSVSGLAGRSYEQYF. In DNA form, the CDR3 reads TGCAGCGTCTCGGGACTAGCGGGGCGCTCCTACGAGCAGTACTTC.

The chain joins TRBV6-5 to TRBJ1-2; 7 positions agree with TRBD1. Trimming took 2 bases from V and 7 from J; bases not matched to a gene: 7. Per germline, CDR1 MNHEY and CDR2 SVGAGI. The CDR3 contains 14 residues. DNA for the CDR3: TGTGCCAGCAGTTACGGACAGGCCGGGGGTGGCTACACCTTC. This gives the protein CASSYGQAGGGYTF.

CDR3 nucleotides: TGTGCCAGCAGCTTAGAGGCAGGGACAGATACGCAGTATTTT. Translation gives CASSLEAGTDTQYF. This chain uses TRBV11-3 with TRBJ2-3; possibly TRBD1 for D (5 bases). CDR3 length: 14 residues. Deletions cut 0 bases from V and 3 bases from J, with 7 bases between. The germline gives CDR1 SGHNT, CDR2 YENEEA. The complete variable domain, with remaining parts taken from reference TRBV11-3 and TRBJ2-3, reads EAGVVQSPRYKIIEKKQPVAFWCNPISGHNTLYWYLQNLGQGPELLIRYENEEAVDDSQLPKDRFSAERLKGVDSTLKIQPAELGDSAVYLCASSLEAGTDTQYFGPGTRLTVL.

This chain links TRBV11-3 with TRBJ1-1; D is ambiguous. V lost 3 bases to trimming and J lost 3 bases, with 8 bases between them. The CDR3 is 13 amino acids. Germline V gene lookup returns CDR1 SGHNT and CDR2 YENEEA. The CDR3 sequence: CASSLSVDTEAFF. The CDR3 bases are TGTGCCAGCAGCTTGTCCGTAGACACTGAAGCTTTCTTT.

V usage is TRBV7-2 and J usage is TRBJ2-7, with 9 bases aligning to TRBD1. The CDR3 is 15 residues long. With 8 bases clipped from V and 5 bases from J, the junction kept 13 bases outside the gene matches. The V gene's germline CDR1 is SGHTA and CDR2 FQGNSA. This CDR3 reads CASGGGTGNFNEQYF. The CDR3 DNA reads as TGTGCCAGCGGAGGCGGGACAGGGAATTTCAACGAGCAGTACTTC.

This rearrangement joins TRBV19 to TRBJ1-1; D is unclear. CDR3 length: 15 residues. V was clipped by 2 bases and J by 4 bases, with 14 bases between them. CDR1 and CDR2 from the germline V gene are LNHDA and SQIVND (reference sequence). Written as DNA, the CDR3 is TGTGCCAGTAGTATAAAAGCAGCGGTGGGCACTGAAGCTTTCTTT. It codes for CASSIKAAVGTEAFF.

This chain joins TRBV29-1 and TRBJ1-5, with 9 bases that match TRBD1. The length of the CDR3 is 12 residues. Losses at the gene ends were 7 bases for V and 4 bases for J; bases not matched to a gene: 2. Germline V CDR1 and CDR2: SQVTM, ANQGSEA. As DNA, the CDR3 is TGCAGCGATGACAGGGGGAATCAGCCCCAGCATTTT. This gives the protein CSDDRGNQPQHF.

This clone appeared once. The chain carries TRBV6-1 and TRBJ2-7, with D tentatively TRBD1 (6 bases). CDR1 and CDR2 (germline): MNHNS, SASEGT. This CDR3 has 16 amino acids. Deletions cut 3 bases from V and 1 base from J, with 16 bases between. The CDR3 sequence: CASSEQGPTYSYEQYF. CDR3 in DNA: TGTGCCAGCAGTGAGCAGGGGCCCACTTATTCCTACGAGCAGTACTTC.

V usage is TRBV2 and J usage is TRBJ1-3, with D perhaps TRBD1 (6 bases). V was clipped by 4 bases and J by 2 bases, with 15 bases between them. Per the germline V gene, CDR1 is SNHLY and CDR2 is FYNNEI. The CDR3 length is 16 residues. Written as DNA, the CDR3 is TGTGCCAGCAGTGCCCATTCGCCAGGGGCTGGAAACACCATATATTTT. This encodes CASSAHSPGAGNTIYF.

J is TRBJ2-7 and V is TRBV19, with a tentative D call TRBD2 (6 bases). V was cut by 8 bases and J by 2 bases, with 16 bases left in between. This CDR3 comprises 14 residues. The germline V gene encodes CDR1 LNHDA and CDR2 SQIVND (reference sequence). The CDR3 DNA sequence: TGTGCCAGTTCTTTACGGGACTTTGCCTACGAGCAGTACTTC. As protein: CASSLRDFAYEQYF.

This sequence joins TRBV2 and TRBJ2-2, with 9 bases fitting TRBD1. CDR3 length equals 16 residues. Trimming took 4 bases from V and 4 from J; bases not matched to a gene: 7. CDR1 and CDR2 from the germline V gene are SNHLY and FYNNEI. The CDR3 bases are TGTGCCAGCAGTGGCACAGGGGGCGCTTCCACCGGGGAGCTGTTTTTT. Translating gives CASSGTGGASTGELFF.

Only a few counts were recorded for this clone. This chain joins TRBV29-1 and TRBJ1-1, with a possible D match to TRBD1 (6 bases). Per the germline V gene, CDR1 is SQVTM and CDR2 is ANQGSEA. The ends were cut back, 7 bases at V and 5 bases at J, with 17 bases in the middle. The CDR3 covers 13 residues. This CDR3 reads CSASEGVWTEAFF. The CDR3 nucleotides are TGCAGCGCTAGCGAGGGGGTTTGGACTGAAGCTTTCTTT.

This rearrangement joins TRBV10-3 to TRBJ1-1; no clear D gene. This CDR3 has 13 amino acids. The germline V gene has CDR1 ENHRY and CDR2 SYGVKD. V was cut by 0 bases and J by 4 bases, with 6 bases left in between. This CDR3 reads CAISESGGTEAFF. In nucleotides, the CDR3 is TGTGCCATCAGTGAGTCCGGTGGCACTGAAGCTTTCTTT.

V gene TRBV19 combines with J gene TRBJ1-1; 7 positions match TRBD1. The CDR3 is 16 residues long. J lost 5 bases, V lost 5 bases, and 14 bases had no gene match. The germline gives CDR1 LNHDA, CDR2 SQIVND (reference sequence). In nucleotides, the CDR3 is TGTGCCAGTAGTTTGTTACAGGGGTCTGAAGAGACTGAAGCTTTCTTT. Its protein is CASSLLQGSEETEAFF.

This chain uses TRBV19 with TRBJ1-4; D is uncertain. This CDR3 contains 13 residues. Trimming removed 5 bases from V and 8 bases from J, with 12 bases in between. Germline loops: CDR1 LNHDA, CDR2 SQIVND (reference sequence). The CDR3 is CASSPLTAEKLFF. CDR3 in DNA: TGTGCCAGTAGTCCCCTGACTGCGGAAAAACTGTTTTTT.

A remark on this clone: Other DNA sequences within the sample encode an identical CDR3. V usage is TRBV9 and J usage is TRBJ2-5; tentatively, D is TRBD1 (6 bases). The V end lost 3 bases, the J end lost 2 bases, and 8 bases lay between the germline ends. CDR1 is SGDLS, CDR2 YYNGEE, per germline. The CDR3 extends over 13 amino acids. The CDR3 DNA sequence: TGTGCCAGCAGCGGGGGACAACAAGAGACCCAGTACTTC. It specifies CASSGGQQETQYF.